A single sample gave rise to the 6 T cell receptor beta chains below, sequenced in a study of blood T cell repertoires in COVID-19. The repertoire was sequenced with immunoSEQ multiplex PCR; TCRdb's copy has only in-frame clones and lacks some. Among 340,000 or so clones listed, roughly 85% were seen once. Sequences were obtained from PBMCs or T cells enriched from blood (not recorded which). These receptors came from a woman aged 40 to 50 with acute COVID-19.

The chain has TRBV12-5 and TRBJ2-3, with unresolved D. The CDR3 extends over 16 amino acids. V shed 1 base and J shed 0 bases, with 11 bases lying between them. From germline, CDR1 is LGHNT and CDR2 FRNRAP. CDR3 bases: TGTGCTAGTGGTTTGGGAACAGCCGTTAGCACAGATACGCAGTATTTT. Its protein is CASGLGTAVSTDTQYF.

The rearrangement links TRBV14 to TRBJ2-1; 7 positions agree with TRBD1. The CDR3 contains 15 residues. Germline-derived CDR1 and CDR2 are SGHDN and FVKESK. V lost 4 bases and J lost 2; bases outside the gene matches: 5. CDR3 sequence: CASSPTGFTYNEQFF. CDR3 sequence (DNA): TGTGCCAGCAGCCCGACAGGGTTCACCTACAATGAGCAGTTCTTC.

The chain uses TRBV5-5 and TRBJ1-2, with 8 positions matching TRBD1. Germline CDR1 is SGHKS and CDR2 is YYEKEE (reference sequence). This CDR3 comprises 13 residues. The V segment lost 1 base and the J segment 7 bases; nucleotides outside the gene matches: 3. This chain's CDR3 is CASSLQGARGYTF. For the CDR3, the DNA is TGTGCCAGCAGCTTGCAGGGGGCGCGTGGCTACACCTTC. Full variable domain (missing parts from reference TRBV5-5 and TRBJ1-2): DAGVTQSPTHLIKTRGQQVTLRCSPISGHKSVSWYQQVLGQGPQFIFQYYEKEERGRGNFPDRFSARQFPNYSSELNVNALLLGDSALYLCASSLQGARGYTFGSGTRLTVV.

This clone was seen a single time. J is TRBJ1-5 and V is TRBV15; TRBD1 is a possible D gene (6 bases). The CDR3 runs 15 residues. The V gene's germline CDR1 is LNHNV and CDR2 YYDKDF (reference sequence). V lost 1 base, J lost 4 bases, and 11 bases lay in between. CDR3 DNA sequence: TGTGCCACCAGCAGAGGGTTGGACAGTAATCAGCCCCAGCATTTT. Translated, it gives CATSRGLDSNQPQHF.

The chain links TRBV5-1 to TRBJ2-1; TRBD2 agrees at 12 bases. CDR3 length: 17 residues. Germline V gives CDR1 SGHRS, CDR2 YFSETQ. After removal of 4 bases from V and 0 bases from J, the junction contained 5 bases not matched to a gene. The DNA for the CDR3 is TGCGCCAGCAGCGGAACGACTAGCGGGAGCTCCTACAATGAGCAGTTCTTC. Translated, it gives CASSGTTSGSSYNEQFF.

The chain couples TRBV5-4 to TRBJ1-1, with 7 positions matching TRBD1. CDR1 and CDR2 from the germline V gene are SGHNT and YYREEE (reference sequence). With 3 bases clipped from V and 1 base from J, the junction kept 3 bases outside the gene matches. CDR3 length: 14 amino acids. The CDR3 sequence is CASSWGQTNTEAFF. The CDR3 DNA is TGTGCCAGCAGCTGGGGACAGACGAACACTGAAGCTTTCTTT.